These 23 T cell receptor beta chains were all obtained from the same sample, sequenced in a study of CD8 T cells in ankylosing spondylitis. TCRdb redid the calling of the 5' RACE reads with MiXCR, one entry per CDR3 protein. The sample lists around 220,000 distinct CDR3 sequences, roughly a tenth seen once, with roughly a fifth in the top ten. The sequenced material came from blood, either unsorted or a sorted T cell fraction (not recorded which). The receptors were sampled from a male donor with ankylosing spondylitis or in good health (not recorded which).

This clonotype came up a few times. The chain links TRBV3-1 to TRBJ2-5; TRBD2 matches at 8 bases. Germline trimming cut 4 bases from V and 5 bases from J; bases unmatched to any gene: 12. CDR1 is LGHDT, CDR2 YNNKEL, per germline (reference sequence). CDR3 length: 16 residues. DNA for the CDR3: TGTGCCAGCAGCCTTGCAGCGGCGGGGGGCTGGGAGACCCAGTACTTC. Protein product: CASSLAAAGGWETQYF.

This rearrangement joins TRBV20-1 to TRBJ2-3; 7 bases fit TRBD2. Germline lookup yields CDR1 DFQATT and CDR2 SNEGSKA (reference sequence). After removal of 6 bases from V and 0 bases from J, the junction contained 9 bases not matched to a gene. The CDR3 length is 15 residues. The CDR3 here is CSALPPGGSTDTQYF. CDR3 coding DNA: TGCAGTGCCCTACCCCCCGGGGGGAGCACAGATACGCAGTATTTT.

This clonotype was counted between two and nine times. The chain couples TRBV7-6 to TRBJ2-5; possibly TRBD1 for D (5 bases). Trimming left V 6 bases short and J 2 bases short, with 10 bases between. The CDR3 totals 13 residues. Germline V gene sequence: CDR1 SGHVS, CDR2 FNYEAQ. The CDR3 loop is CASSRQNQETQYF. The CDR3 coding sequence is TGTGCCAGCAGTCGACAGAATCAAGAGACCCAGTACTTC.

V and J are TRBV5-6 and TRBJ2-7; tentative D call: TRBD1 (5 bases). Germline CDR1 is SGHDT and CDR2 is YYEEEE. The CDR3 is 15 residues long. V was trimmed by 3 bases and J by 2 bases, leaving 15 bases between them. The CDR3 nucleotides read TGTGCCAGCAGCTCCCCCCAGGGTTCCCCCTACGAGCAGTACTTC. Residues: CASSSPQGSPYEQYF.

This clonotype was counted at least ten times. CDR3 region: CACTASGGEETQYF. CDR3 DNA: TGTGCCTGCACGGCTAGCGGGGGGGAGGAGACCCAGTACTTC. This chain connects TRBV10-3 to TRBJ2-5, with 12 bases that match TRBD2. The germline V gene encodes CDR1 ENHRY and CDR2 SYGVKD. This CDR3 has 14 residues. J lost 5 bases, V lost 11 bases, and 9 bases had no gene match.

This clonotype was seen at least ten times. This chain uses TRBV5-1 with TRBJ2-7; 7 nucleotides match TRBD2. V lost 2 bases to trimming and J lost 3 bases; unmatched junction nucleotides: 5. This CDR3 has 14 residues. Per germline, CDR1 SGHRS and CDR2 YFSETQ. CDR3: CASSFEGRGYEQYF. DNA for the CDR3: TGCGCCAGCAGCTTCGAGGGGAGGGGCTACGAGCAGTACTTC.

Many counts were recorded for this clonotype. The chain employs TRBV5-1 and TRBJ1-5; no definite D call. Germline CDR1 reads SGHRS; CDR2 reads YFSETQ. The ends were cut back, 4 bases at V and 0 bases at J, with 8 bases in the middle. The CDR3 has 14 amino acids. The CDR3 reads CASSLGTSNQPQHF. The CDR3 DNA follows: TGCGCCAGCAGCCTGGGAACTAGCAATCAGCCCCAGCATTTT.

This clonotype was recorded many times. This chain links TRBV12-3 or TRBV12-4 with TRBJ2-1; TRBD2 aligns across 7 bases. After removal of 11 bases from V and 2 bases from J, the junction contained 3 bases not matched to a gene. The CDR3 has 12 amino acids. The DNA of the CDR3 is TGTGCCCTTGGGGGGGCCTACAATGAGCAGTTCTTC. As protein: CALGGAYNEQFF.

This chain connects TRBV7-3 to TRBJ2-1, with TRBD2 matching over 14 bases. CDR3 length: 18 amino acids. V lost 1 base to trimming and J lost 5 bases; unmatched junction nucleotides: 7. Germline CDR1 reads SGHTA; CDR2 reads FQGTGA. The CDR3 region has the DNA TGTGCCAGCAGCTTAAGACGACTAGCGGGGGGGCAAGACAATGAGCAGTTCTTC. Amino acid sequence: CASSLRRLAGGQDNEQFF.

This clonotype appeared a few times. The chain employs TRBV5-1 and TRBJ1-5; TRBD1 matches 7 bases. There are 18 residues in the CDR3. With V trimmed by 0 bases and J by 2 bases, 11 bases remained unmatched. Germline CDR1 SGHRS, CDR2 YFSETQ. The chain's CDR3 is CASSLGLGQIFGNQPQHF. DNA of the CDR3: TGCGCCAGCAGCTTGGGGTTGGGACAGATTTTTGGCAATCAGCCCCAGCATTTT.

The rearrangement joins TRBV7-3 to TRBJ2-1; weak D call: TRBD1 (6 bases). The CDR3 runs to 14 residues. V shed 5 bases and J shed 9 bases, with 17 bases lying between them. Per germline, CDR1 SGHTA and CDR2 FQGTGA. The DNA for the CDR3 is TGTGCCAGCAGCCCCCAACAGGGCCTAAGTGAGCAGTTCTTC. This sequence encodes CASSPQQGLSEQFF.

This clonotype was counted at least ten times. The chain recombines TRBV5-1 with TRBJ2-1; 12 bases align to TRBD2. The J segment lost 4 bases and the V segment lost 4 bases, leaving 3 bases of the junction unmatched. The length of the CDR3 is 15 residues. Germline CDR1 SGHRS, CDR2 YFSETQ. The CDR3 DNA follows: TGCGCCAGCAGCCCGACTAGCGGGGGTTACAATGAGCAGTTCTTC. It is translated as CASSPTSGGYNEQFF.

In this sample, this clonotype turned up a few times. This chain joins TRBV20-1 and TRBJ1-3; no clear D. Trimming shortened V by 5 bases and J by 1 base, and 6 bases separated the two germline ends. Germline V CDR1 and CDR2: DFQATT, SNEGSKA (reference sequence). This CDR3 contains 12 residues. CDR3 DNA: TGCAGTGCTCCCGGATCTGGAAACACCATATATTTT. It yields the protein CSAPGSGNTIYF.

This clonotype was recorded a few times. The chain combines TRBV12-3 or TRBV12-4 with TRBJ2-3; no clear D. The CDR3 runs to 12 residues. V lost 5 bases and J lost 9, with 12 bases in between. CDR3 loop: CASSAQPETQYF. CDR3 DNA: TGTGCCAGCAGTGCTCAGCCCGAGACGCAGTATTTT.

The chain recombines TRBV20-1 with TRBJ1-1, with D uncertain. Trimming took off 7 bases at V and 4 bases at J, with 13 bases between the two ends. This CDR3 spans 12 amino acids. Looked up from germline, CDR1 is DFQATT and CDR2 is SNEGSKA (reference sequence). The chain's CDR3 is CSVNAGVTEAFF. CDR3 coding DNA: TGCAGTGTTAACGCGGGAGTCACTGAAGCTTTCTTT.

The chain couples TRBV30 to TRBJ2-7, with a weak D call TRBD2 (6 bases). V dropped 2 bases and J dropped 4 bases, with 9 bases sitting between them. In germline, CDR1 is GTSNPN, CDR2 SVGIG (reference sequence). CDR3 length: 12 amino acids. The CDR3 reads CAWSPGGYEQYF. CDR3 nucleotide sequence: TGTGCCTGGAGTCCTGGGGGGTACGAGCAGTACTTC. Drawing the rest from reference TRBV30 and TRBJ2-7, the complete variable domain is SQTIHQWPATLVQPVGSPLSLECTVEGTSNPNLYWYRQAAGRGLQLLFYSVGIGQISSEVPQNLSASRPQDRQFILSSKKLLLSDSGFYLCAWSPGGYEQYFGPGTRLTVT.

As concerns this clonotype: This clone may be a read error of a much larger clone one base away. The chain carries TRBV7-9 and TRBJ1-1, with 7 bases fitting TRBD1. The CDR3 is 15 residues long. Germline V CDR1 and CDR2: SEHNR, FQNEAQ (reference sequence). V dropped 3 bases and J dropped 4; count of bases not matched to a gene: 8. CDR3 nucleotides: TGTGCCAGCAGCTTTACAGGGGACCCAAGCACTGAAGCTTTCTTT. Its protein product is CASSFTGDPSTEAFF.

V and J are TRBV5-1 and TRBJ1-1, with 8 bases lining up with TRBD1. CDR1 and CDR2 from the germline V gene are SGHRS and YFSETQ. V was clipped by 0 bases and J by 4 bases; unmatched bases: 8. This CDR3 is 16 amino acids long. CDR3 sequence: CASSLGAGGVGTEAFF. The CDR3 DNA is TGCGCCAGCAGCTTGGGCGCAGGGGGCGTAGGCACTGAAGCTTTCTTT.

This clonotype was seen more than once but under ten times. This chain uses TRBV7-2 with TRBJ2-2; TRBD1 agrees at 7 bases. Germline V gene lookup returns CDR1 SGHTA and CDR2 FQGNSA. The ends lost 7 bases at V and 5 bases at J; junction bases unmatched: 7. The CDR3 consists of 14 residues. The CDR3 loop is CASKQGRLTGELFF. CDR3 DNA: TGTGCCAGCAAACAGGGGCGTTTAACCGGGGAGCTGTTTTTT.

This clonotype has a handful of counts. The chain couples TRBV12-3 or TRBV12-4 to TRBJ2-7; 9 nucleotides line up with TRBD1. The CDR3 loop spans 17 amino acids. V was clipped by 6 bases and J by 3 bases; unmatched bases: 15. The CDR3: CASRGLPPGQGHYEQYF. The CDR3 DNA is TGTGCCAGCAGGGGACTTCCCCCGGGACAGGGTCACTACGAGCAGTACTTC.

This chain joins TRBV5-6 and TRBJ2-7, with TRBD2 matching 7 bases. The length of the CDR3 is 18 residues. CDR1 and CDR2 from the germline V gene are SGHDT and YYEEEE. V dropped 5 bases and J dropped 0; count of bases not matched to a gene: 17. The chain's CDR3 is CASSSSGNPRISSYEQYF. In DNA form, the CDR3 reads TGTGCCAGCAGTAGCAGCGGGAACCCGCGGATTAGCTCCTACGAGCAGTACTTC.

The V call is TRBV2, the J call TRBJ2-7; possibly TRBD1 or TRBD2 for D (5 bases each). V lost 8 bases, J lost 1 base, and 9 bases lay in between. Germline-derived CDR1 and CDR2 are SNHLY and FYNNEI. The CDR3 consists of 12 residues. The CDR3 bases are TGTGCCAGCGGGACGGCTTCCTACGAGCAGTACTTC. Translation: CASGTASYEQYF.

Ten or more counts support this clonotype. The rearrangement uses TRBV7-2 and TRBJ1-5; D is uncertain. CDR1 and CDR2 (germline): SGHTA, FQGNSA. The CDR3 runs 13 residues. Trimming removed 4 bases from V and 10 bases from J, with 14 bases in between. CDR3 sequence (DNA): TGTGCCAGCAGCTCGGAAATTCCGAACCCCCAGCATTTT. This gives the protein CASSSEIPNPQHF. Supplemented by reference TRBV7-2 and TRBJ1-5, the full variable domain reads GAGVSQSPSNKVTEKGKDVELRCDPISGHTALYWYRQSLGQGLEFLIYFQGNSAPDKSGLPSDRFSAERTGGSVSTLTIQRTQQEDSAVYLCASSSEIPNPQHFGDGTRLSIL.